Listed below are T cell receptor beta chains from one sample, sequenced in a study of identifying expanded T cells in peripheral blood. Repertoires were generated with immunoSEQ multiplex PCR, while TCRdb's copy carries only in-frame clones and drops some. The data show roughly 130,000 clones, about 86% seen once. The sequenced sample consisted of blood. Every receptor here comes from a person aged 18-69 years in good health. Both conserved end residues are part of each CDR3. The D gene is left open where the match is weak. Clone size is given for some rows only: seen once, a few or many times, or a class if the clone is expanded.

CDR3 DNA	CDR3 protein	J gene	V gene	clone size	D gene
TGTGCCAGCAGCTTAAAGGGTGGACAGGGTAACCAAGAGACCCAGTACTTC	CASSLKGGQGNQETQYF	TRBJ2-5	TRBV7-3	once	TRBD1
TGTGCCAGCTCCCAAGGGGACAGGTATAATTCACCCCTCCACTTT	CASSQGDRYNSPLHF	TRBJ1-6	TRBV9	-	TRBD1
TGTGCCAGCAGAGGGACAGAATTTAGCTCCTACAATGAGCAGTTCTTC	CASRGTEFSSYNEQFF	TRBJ2-1	TRBV2	-	TRBD1
TGTGCCAGCAGCGCCCCCTTTCGGGAGTCCGTCAAAAACATTCAGTACTTC	CASSAPFRESVKNIQYF	TRBJ2-4	TRBV13	-	-
TGCGCCAGCAGCTTGCAACTGGGACAGGGGGCATCCTACGAGCAGTACTTC	CASSLQLGQGASYEQYF	TRBJ2-7	TRBV5-1	once	TRBD1
TGTGCCAGCAGCTCACACGCGAACACCGGGGAGCTGTTTTTT	CASSSHANTGELFF	TRBJ2-2	TRBV7-2	-	-
TGTGCCAGCAGTGAAATAAGGTCCTCACGAAACACCATATATTTT	CASSEIRSSRNTIYF	TRBJ1-3	TRBV2	-	-
TGTGCCCTCAAGAGGGGCGATTCACCCCTCCACTTT	CALKRGDSPLHF	TRBJ1-6	TRBV30	-	-
TGCGCCAGCAGCTTGGAGGCAGGGGGCACCGGGGAGCTGTTTTTT	CASSLEAGGTGELFF	TRBJ2-2	TRBV5-1	-	TRBD1
TGTGCCAGCAGCGGGGGAGGAGGTGCAGAGACCCAGTACTTC	CASSGGGGAETQYF	TRBJ2-5	TRBV28	-	-
TGTGCCAGCAGCAAGGACGGAAGTTACACTGAAGCTTTCTTT	CASSKDGSYTEAFF	TRBJ1-1	TRBV6-5	-	-
TGTGCCAGCAGTTACTTCCCCGAATTGGACAGGTTCCTGTACTTC	CASSYFPELDRFLYF	TRBJ2-4	TRBV6-6	-	TRBD1
TGTGCCATCAGTAGCACAGATACGCAGTATTTT	CAISSTDTQYF	TRBJ2-3	TRBV10-3	-	-
TGTGCCAGCAGCTTCCGACCGGGGGAGACCCAGTACTTC	CASSFRPGETQYF	TRBJ2-5	TRBV7-2	few	-
TGCGCCAGCAACCCAGACAGGGAATCAACTAATGAAAAACTGTTTTTT	CASNPDRESTNEKLFF	TRBJ1-4	TRBV4-1	-	TRBD1
TGTGCCAGCAGTGTGGAGGCGGGGTGGTCCTACAATGAGCAGTTCTTC	CASSVEAGWSYNEQFF	TRBJ2-1	TRBV2	-	-
TGCGCCAGCAGCCTGCAGGGAAGTAGTGGCTACACCTTC	CASSLQGSSGYTF	TRBJ1-2	TRBV4-3	-	-
TGTGCCAGTCGAAAGGGATGGCCGTTTGTGAACACTGAAGCTTTCTTT	CASRKGWPFVNTEAFF	TRBJ1-1	TRBV19	-	-
TGTGCCAGCCCTCCGGGGGGACTAGCCCCAGATACGCAGTATTTT	CASPPGGLAPDTQYF	TRBJ2-3	TRBV7-8	-	TRBD2
TGTGCCACCAGCAGAGATAAGACAGGGGGCGGCACTGAAGCTTTCTTT	CATSRDKTGGGTEAFF	TRBJ1-1	TRBV15	-	TRBD1
TGTGCCAGCAGGCCCGGGGGGGATAATGAAAAACTGTTTTTT	CASRPGGDNEKLFF	TRBJ1-4	TRBV6-6	-	-
TGCGCCAGCAGCCAAGCCAAGACAGGGAAGAACACTGAAGCTTTCTTT	CASSQAKTGKNTEAFF	TRBJ1-1	TRBV4-1	-	TRBD1